These 7 T cell receptor beta chains share one sample of origin, sequenced in a study of Ad26.COV2.S vaccination and SARS-CoV-2 variants. The treatment is: approximately 18 received Ad26.COV2.S at low or high dose, single or two shots; several received placebo; per-sample allocation not given. After the first vaccine or placebo injection, samples were drawn on day 63. TCRdb's table, derived via immunoSEQ multiplex PCR, lists solely in-frame clones and lacks some. The profile shows about 680,000 clones, 89% of them singletons. The specimen was peripheral blood, collected in a trial of Ad26.COV2.S vaccine versus placebo. The receptors originated from a person between 18 and 59 years old who received the Ad26.COV2.S COVID-19 vaccine or a placebo.

The chain joins TRBV12-3 or TRBV12-4 to TRBJ1-2, with D unresolved. This CDR3 is built from 12 residues. With 4 bases removed from V and 9 bases from J, the gap between germline ends came to 12 bases. CDR3 bases: TGTGCCAGCAGTTCAGACGGGTACCGCTACACCTTC. It encodes CASSSDGYRYTF.

The J gene is TRBJ2-1, the V gene TRBV5-1, with D hard to call. The length of the CDR3 is 14 residues. V was trimmed by 1 base and J by 4 bases, leaving 9 bases between them. Germline lookup yields CDR1 SGHRS and CDR2 YFSETQ. CDR3 sequence (DNA): TGCGCCAGCAGCTTGCAAACGGATTACAATGAGCAGTTCTTC. This encodes CASSLQTDYNEQFF. The whole variable domain, remainder taken from reference TRBV5-1 and TRBJ2-1, is KAGVTQTPRYLIKTRGQQVTLSCSPISGHRSVSWYQQTPGQGLQFLFEYFSETQRNKGNFPGRFSGRQFSNSRSEMNVSTLELGDSALYLCASSLQTDYNEQFFGPGTRLTVL.

In regard to this clone: Distinct nucleotide sequences in the sample also encode this CDR3. The rearrangement links TRBV6-5 to TRBJ2-7; the match to TRBD1 covers 7 bases. Germline assignment: CDR1 MNHEY and CDR2 SVGAGI. The ends lost 6 bases at V and 3 bases at J; junction bases unmatched: 2. The CDR3 is 12 amino acids. CDR3 region: CASSRGYYEQYF. Written as DNA, the CDR3 is TGTGCCAGCAGCAGGGGGTACTACGAGCAGTACTTC.

The gene calls are TRBV29-1 and TRBJ2-5; TRBD2 matches 10 bases. J was trimmed by 7 bases and V by 3 bases; bases with no gene match: 8. CDR3 length: 14 residues. Looked up from germline, CDR1 is SQVTM and CDR2 is ANQGSEA. The CDR3 nucleotides read TGCAGCGTTGATAGGGGACTAGCGTTAGGGACCCAGTACTTC. This gives the protein CSVDRGLALGTQYF.

The chain combines TRBV9 with TRBJ2-3; possible D gene TRBD1, 7 bases. Germline V gene lookup returns CDR1 SGDLS and CDR2 YYNGEE. The CDR3 extends over 14 amino acids. V gave up 6 bases and J gave up 0 bases, with 11 bases separating them. CDR3 residues: CASTRGTSTDTQYF. The CDR3 DNA is TGTGCCAGCACCAGGGGGACTAGCACAGATACGCAGTATTTT.

The chain employs TRBV10-3 and TRBJ2-1; 13 nucleotides agree with TRBD2. CDR1 is ENHRY and CDR2 is SYGVKD in the germline V gene. V lost 6 bases to trimming and J lost 9 bases; unmatched junction nucleotides: 5. The CDR3 spans 14 residues. CDR3 DNA: TGTGCCATCAGACTAGCGGGAGGGCCGGGTGAGCAGTTCTTC. Translated: CAIRLAGGPGEQFF.

The chain combines TRBV2 with TRBJ1-2; D is possibly TRBD1 (6 bases). The germline CDR1 and CDR2 sequences are SNHLY and FYNNEI. The CDR3 runs 13 residues. V lost 7 bases to trimming and J lost 4 bases, with 13 bases between them. Here the CDR3 reads CASTRQDFYGYTF. CDR3 coding DNA: TGTGCCAGCACCAGACAGGATTTCTATGGCTACACCTTC.